This T cell receptor beta chain was retrieved from a study of OX40 agonist ivuxolimab in advanced cancers. Here immunoSEQ multiplex PCR was the method, and the copy in TCRdb shows in-frame clones only, minus some. The profile covers approximately 82,000 clones, with roughly 83% appearing a single time and roughly 0.8% taken by the ten largest. The clonotype originates from an adult with an advanced solid tumor such as melanoma, head and neck, liver or kidney cancer. The sample in question was CD4+ or CD8+ T cells sorted from blood, obtained in a trial of the OX40 agonist ivuxolimab.

Written as DNA, the CDR3 is TGTGCCAGCAGCTTGGATTGGGGACCCTACGAGCAGTACTTC. Translation gives CASSLDWGPYEQYF. The V and J genes are TRBV11-2 and TRBJ2-7; D is perhaps TRBD1 or TRBD2 (5 bases each). The CDR3 is made up of 14 amino acids. Germline V gene data show CDR1 as SGHAT and CDR2 as FQNNGV. The V and J ends lost 3 bases and 2 bases respectively, with 11 bases between them.